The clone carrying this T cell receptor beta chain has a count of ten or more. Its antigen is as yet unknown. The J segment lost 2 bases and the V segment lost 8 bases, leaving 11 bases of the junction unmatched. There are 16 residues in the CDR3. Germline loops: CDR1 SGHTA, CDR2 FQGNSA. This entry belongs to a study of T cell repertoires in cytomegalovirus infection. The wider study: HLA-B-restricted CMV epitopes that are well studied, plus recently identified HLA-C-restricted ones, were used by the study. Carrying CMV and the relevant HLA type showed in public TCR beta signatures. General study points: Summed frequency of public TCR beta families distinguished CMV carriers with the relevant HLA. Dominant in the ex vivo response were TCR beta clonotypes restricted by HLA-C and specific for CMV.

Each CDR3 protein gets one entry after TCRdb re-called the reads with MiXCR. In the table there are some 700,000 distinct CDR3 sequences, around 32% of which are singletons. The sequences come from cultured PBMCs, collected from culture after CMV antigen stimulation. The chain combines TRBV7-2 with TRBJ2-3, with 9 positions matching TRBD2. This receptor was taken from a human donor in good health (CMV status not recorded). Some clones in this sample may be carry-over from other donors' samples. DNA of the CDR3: TGTGCCAGCTGGCGGGGGGGAAACCGCCCCACAGATACGCAGTATTTT. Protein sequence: CASWRGGNRPTDTQYF.